Given below is one T cell receptor (beta chain) in context. Original data processing: Junction-only sequences without quality scores were provided by ImmunoSEQ, so filtering was different. TCRdb keeps only in-frame clones here, not all; method: immunoSEQ multiplex PCR. That table furnishes V, J and clone size, whereas the DNA furnished D and trimming. The sample has 950,000 to 1,200,000 clones; 70% to 80% are singletons. These data are taken from a study of shared clonotypes between healthy human individuals. This CDR3 is built from 21 residues. Unmatched junction bases numbered 26, after V lost 6 bases and J lost 3 bases. Germline lookup yields CDR1 MDHEN and CDR2 SYDVKM.

The TCR sequence derives from a man aged 18 to 29 in good health. Some clones in this sample may be carry-over from other donors' samples. The chain is built from TRBV28 and TRBJ2-7, with 10 bases fitting TRBD1. The sample was memory CD4+ T cells from PBMCs. Subset of the sample: CD45RA-negative fraction. The CDR3 protein is CASSRPRNRQGARMLVYEQYF. In nucleotides, the CDR3 is TGTGCCAGCAGCAGACCCCGAAATCGACAGGGGGCGCGGATGCTGGTCTACGAGCAGTACTTC.